This T cell receptor beta chain stems from a study of T cell repertoires in ileal Crohn's disease (dated by TCRdb to the late 2010s). Regarding the complete study: The median duration of disease was about 7.3 years, and at the time of surgery 30% to 35% of patients were active smokers. Running in parallel with the study was a multicentre cohort set up to find predictors of early endoscopic recurrence following ileocolonic resection. Biopsies taken from the inflamed portion of the ileum in the surgical resection specimen were designated as M0 samples. A total of about 170 mucosal samples from about 50 patients were sequenced, with samples obtained at several locations on the surgical specimen and at postoperative endoscopy. Surgery was performed for a complication in all patients, with stricturing disease in roughly 60% and penetrating disease in approximately 40%. About half of the patients received postoperative therapy: around ten received thiopurines and approximately 19 received anti-TNF agents. For commercial TCRB immunosequencing, approximately 480 nanograms of biopsy DNA were submitted for each sample. A prospective multicentre cohort supplied the 55 to 65 Crohn's disease patients whose TCR repertoires were analysed. A Rutgeerts score above i0 was used to define endoscopic postoperative recurrence. What the work shows at the level of the full study, not this receptor alone: Mucosal CD4 and CD8 T cells were sorted and sequenced only in a subgroup of patients, whose size was not stated. A significantly higher proportion of clonal expansions was observed in active smokers at surgery than in non-smokers (approximately 28% vs 17%, p=0.02). Higher percentages of high-frequency clones at the time of surgery were linked to endoscopic recurrence, and every patient with clonality above 26.8% (18/57) had recurrence. More high-frequency clones were carried by sorted CD8 T cells than by CD4 T cells, suggesting that mucosal expansions were mainly CD8.

Library creation used the immunoSEQ multiplex PCR assay. Adaptive Biotechnology amplified CDR3 regions from genomic DNA with a two-step multiplex PCR that controlled for amplification bias. Primers covering every V and J gene segment were used in the first PCR, while barcodes and Illumina adapters were added in the second PCR. CDR3 libraries were sequenced using an Illumina instrument. The authors processed their data as follows. Vendor-provided pipelines were combined with custom analysis of raw data in R/Bioconductor under R version 3.3.0. Clonality, ranging from 0 to 1, was calculated as the inverse of the normalised Shannon entropy of all productive clones. High-frequency clones were defined as the share of the repertoire occupied by the top 100 clones, with only clones passing a 95% confidence test being retained. Repertoire diversity was measured with the Simpson index, and overlap between samples was measured with the Morisita-Horn index. Drawn from immuneACCESS, this table holds only the in-frame rearrangements with V and J called that TCRdb kept. Clones are partly lost; checked studies trace under half to an unresolved V gene and leave the rest unexplained. V and J calls and clone size are those listed in that table; D and trimming were worked out from the DNA. The sample includes several thousand clones, with about 85% observed a single time. The ten largest clones take up approximately 10% of the sample.

The time point tag for this specimen amounts to: inflamed ileum from the surgical specimen. Adults with ileal or ileocolonic Crohn's disease for whom ileocolonic resection was indicated were considered eligible. Whole ileal mucosal biopsies were stored frozen at -80°C before DNA extraction. A TRizol-based method was used to extract genomic DNA from the frozen whole biopsies, and the DNA was quantified with a NanoDrop 2000 spectrophotometer. This clone has a handful of counts. The antigen it recognizes is unknown. No qualities accompany the bases; no much larger clone lies one base away. The TCR comes from an adult with Crohn's disease. The specimen sequenced was ileal tissue.

The bases are TGTGCTAGTGGTTCAGGCTACAATGAGCAGTTCTTC. The resulting protein is CASGSGYNEQFF. The chain was built from TRBV12-5 and TRBJ2-1, with no reliable assignment of the D segment. The germline V gene provides CDR1 LGHNT and CDR2 FRNRAP. The CDR3 goes from the cysteine to the phenylalanine over 12 residues. Just the 36-base CDR3 DNA is kept, in frame starting at base 1. The junction carries 4 bases between V and J, which are trimmed by 4 bases and 3 bases respectively.